Shown below are 18 T cell receptor beta chains from a single sample sequenced in a study of cytomegalovirus exposure and HLA in healthy donors. Only in-frame clones appear in the TCRdb table, and some are missing; sequencing was by immunoSEQ multiplex PCR. The sample consists of around 60,000 clones, around nine tenths of them appearing once. The specimen sequenced was PBMCs. The receptors were gathered from a man aged 18 to 30 in good health and CMV-seronegative.

The chain recombines TRBV4-1 with TRBJ1-5; D may be TRBD1 (6 bases). This CDR3 has 16 amino acids. The germline CDR1 and CDR2 sequences are MGHRA and YSYEKL. V was shortened by 1 base and J by 6 bases, with 16 bases between the two germline ends. This CDR3 is CASSQVARGMFQPQHF. The CDR3 nucleotides read TGCGCCAGCAGCCAAGTAGCCAGGGGAATGTTTCAGCCCCAGCATTTT.

The V gene is TRBV27, the J gene TRBJ2-2, with D perhaps TRBD2 (5 bases). CDR1 is MNHEY and CDR2 is SMNVEV in the germline V gene (reference sequence). This CDR3 spans 14 amino acids. Trimming stripped 4 bases from V and 8 bases from J, with 14 bases between. The CDR3 DNA reads TGTGCCAGCAGTTATACGCGAGAGGGAGGGGAGCTGTTTTTT. Translation: CASSYTREGGELFF.

The chain is built from TRBV6-1 and TRBJ2-2; 10 bases are a match to TRBD2. CDR3 length: 14 residues. With 6 bases clipped from V and 4 bases from J, the junction kept 2 bases outside the gene matches. Germline-derived CDR1 and CDR2 are MNHNS and SASEGT. The CDR3 sequence is CASRTSGPTGELFF. Written as DNA, the CDR3 is TGTGCCAGCAGGACTAGCGGGCCCACCGGGGAGCTGTTTTTT.

The chain uses TRBV7-8 and TRBJ2-1, with 9 bases matching TRBD2. From germline, CDR1 is SGHVS and CDR2 FQNEAQ. Trimming took 3 bases from V and 3 from J; bases not matched to a gene: 6. This CDR3 region has 16 residues. CDR3 amino acids: CASSFSGRNVYNEQFF. The CDR3 DNA sequence: TGTGCCAGCAGCTTTAGCGGGAGAAACGTCTACAATGAGCAGTTCTTC.

This chain uses TRBV11-2 with TRBJ2-5; 11 nucleotides align to TRBD2. V was clipped by 5 bases and J by 5 bases; unmatched bases: 10. The CDR3 extends over 16 amino acids. Germline V gene lookup returns CDR1 SGHAT and CDR2 FQNNGV. CDR3 region: CASSPLAGGRVETQYF. DNA of the CDR3: TGTGCCAGCAGCCCGCTAGCGGGAGGAAGGGTGGAGACCCAGTACTTC.

The chain joins TRBV27 to TRBJ2-3; TRBD1 aligns across 9 bases. Germline CDR1 MNHEY, CDR2 SMNVEV (reference sequence). The V segment lost 6 bases and the J segment 1 base; nucleotides outside the gene matches: 17. This CDR3 region has 19 residues. The CDR3 region is CASSYCCPLQGAGTDTQYF. Here the CDR3 DNA reads TGTGCCAGCAGCTATTGTTGCCCCTTACAGGGGGCAGGCACAGATACGCAGTATTTT.

The gene calls are TRBV19 and TRBJ1-2, with D perhaps matching TRBD1 (5 bases). Trimming removed 8 bases at V and 4 bases at J, with 14 bases between. This CDR3 has 13 residues. The V gene's germline CDR1 is LNHDA and CDR2 SQIVND (reference sequence). DNA of the CDR3: TGTGCCAGTCGGGAGAGGGGCTCCTATGGCTACACCTTC. This gives the protein CASRERGSYGYTF.

The V and J genes are TRBV5-1 and TRBJ1-1; D is possibly TRBD1 (5 bases). The CDR3 loop spans 15 amino acids. The V end was cut by 4 bases, the J end by 0 bases, with 13 bases between. Germline loops: CDR1 SGHRS, CDR2 YFSETQ. CDR3 residues: CASSGGGRLNTEAFF. The CDR3 DNA reads as TGCGCCAGCAGCGGGGGGGGACGGTTGAACACTGAAGCTTTCTTT.

The chain links TRBV5-5 to TRBJ1-4; unclear D gene. Germline V lookup: CDR1 SGHKS, CDR2 YYEKEE (reference sequence). V lost 3 bases and J lost 5, with 14 bases in between. The CDR3 has 15 residues. The chain's CDR3 is CASSSTPDSNEKLFF. The CDR3 bases are TGTGCCAGCAGCTCCACACCGGACTCCAATGAAAAACTGTTTTTT.

The rearrangement uses TRBV10-3 and TRBJ2-3; a possible D gene is TRBD2 (5 bases). The V and J ends lost 3 bases and 2 bases respectively, with 12 bases between them. The CDR3 contains 15 residues. In germline, CDR1 is ENHRY, CDR2 SYGVKD. The CDR3 DNA sequence: TGTGCCATCAGTGAAGCTACTAGAAACACAGATACGCAGTATTTT. Residues: CAISEATRNTDTQYF.

The DNA of the CDR3 is TGTGCCAGCAGCCGCGATAGCGCCTACGAGCAGTACTTC. It is translated as CASSRDSAYEQYF. The J gene is TRBJ2-7, the V gene TRBV7-2, with D perhaps TRBD2 (5 bases). This CDR3 has 13 residues. Germline values: CDR1 SGHTA, CDR2 FQGNSA. The V end was cut by 5 bases, the J end by 2 bases, with 10 bases between.

This clone was counted once. The chain is built from TRBV7-2 and TRBJ2-7, with 13 bases fitting TRBD2. Germline V gives CDR1 SGHTA, CDR2 FQGNSA. The CDR3 covers 17 residues. V gave up 6 bases and J gave up 1 base; unmatched junction bases: 9. DNA of the CDR3: TGTGCCAGCAGGCCAGGGACTAGCGGGATCCCATCCTACGAGCAGTACTTC. Amino acids: CASRPGTSGIPSYEQYF.

V gene TRBV5-1 combines with J gene TRBJ1-4; 9 nucleotides align to TRBD1. CDR1 and CDR2 from the germline V gene are SGHRS and YFSETQ. CDR3 length: 15 amino acids. V trimming: 3 bases; J trimming: 5 bases; junction bases outside the gene matches: 5. The CDR3 protein is CASSWQGQGNEKLFF. CDR3 bases: TGCGCCAGCAGCTGGCAGGGACAGGGAAATGAAAAACTGTTTTTT.

The rearrangement uses TRBV7-2 and TRBJ2-3; no clear D gene. Germline V gene sequence: CDR1 SGHTA, CDR2 FQGNSA. The ends were cut back, 5 bases at V and 5 bases at J, with 11 bases in the middle. The CDR3 covers 13 residues. Here the CDR3 reads CASSPSPVDTQYF. DNA of the CDR3: TGTGCCAGCAGCCCCTCCCCGGTAGATACGCAGTATTTT.

This clone has more than one count but fewer than ten. The rearrangement links TRBV7-9 to TRBJ1-1; D remains ambiguous. Germline V gene data show CDR1 as SEHNR and CDR2 as FQNEAQ (reference sequence). The ends were cut back, 5 bases at V and 13 bases at J, with 23 bases in the middle. The CDR3 has 14 residues. The CDR3 DNA sequence: TGTGCCAGCAGCCCAAGTCAATTTATCGAATCGGGTTTCTTT. It yields the protein CASSPSQFIESGFF.

The chain uses TRBV11-3 and TRBJ2-7; 11 bases are shared with TRBD1. Germline CDR1 is SGHNT and CDR2 is YENEEA. J gave up 5 bases and V 4 bases, and 7 bases lay outside the gene matches. This CDR3 comprises 15 residues. CDR3 sequence (DNA): TGTGCCAGCAGCTACCGGGACAGGGGGTTCCACGAGCAGTACTTC. This translates into CASSYRDRGFHEQYF.

CDR3 nucleotide sequence: TGTGCCAGTAGTGACTGGACAGGGTTAGGGAACACTGAAGCTTTCTTT. It codes for CASSDWTGLGNTEAFF. The J gene is TRBJ1-1, the V gene TRBV19; TRBD1 agrees at 8 bases. The CDR3 length is 16 residues. Per germline, CDR1 LNHDA and CDR2 SQIVND (reference sequence). V was clipped by 5 bases and J by 1 base; unmatched bases: 9.

This clone was seen just once. The CDR3 protein is CASSNSGGRDTQYF. CDR3 DNA: TGTGCCAGCAGCAACTCAGGGGGTAGGGATACGCAGTATTTT. The V and J genes are TRBV2 and TRBJ2-3, with TRBD1 matching over 7 bases. CDR1 is SNHLY and CDR2 is FYNNEI in the germline V gene. There are 14 residues in the CDR3. Trimming removed 6 bases from V and 6 bases from J; junction bases left unmatched: 9.